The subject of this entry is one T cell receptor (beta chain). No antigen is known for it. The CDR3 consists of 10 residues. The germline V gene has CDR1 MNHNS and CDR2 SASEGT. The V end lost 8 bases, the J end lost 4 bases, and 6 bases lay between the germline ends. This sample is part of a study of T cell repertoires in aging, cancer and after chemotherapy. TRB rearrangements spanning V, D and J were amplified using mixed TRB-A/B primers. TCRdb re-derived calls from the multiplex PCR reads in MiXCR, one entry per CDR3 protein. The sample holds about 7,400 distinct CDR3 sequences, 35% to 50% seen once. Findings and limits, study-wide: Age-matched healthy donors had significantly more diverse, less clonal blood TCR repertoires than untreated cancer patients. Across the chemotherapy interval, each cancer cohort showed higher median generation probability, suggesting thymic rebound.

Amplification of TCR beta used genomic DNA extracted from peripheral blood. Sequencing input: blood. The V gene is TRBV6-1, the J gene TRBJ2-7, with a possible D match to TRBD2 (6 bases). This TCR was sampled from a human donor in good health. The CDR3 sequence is CASGRYEQYF. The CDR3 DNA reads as TGTGCCAGCGGGAGGTACGAGCAGTACTTC.